One sample yielded the 18 T cell receptor beta chains listed below, sequenced in a study of blood T cell repertoires in COVID-19. Some clones are missing from TCRdb's copy, which holds only in-frame ones; the method was immunoSEQ multiplex PCR. The sample contains fewer than 300,000 clones, around 89% of which appear only once. The sample consisted of peripheral blood. The source is a man aged 30 to 45 with acute or convalescent COVID-19.

This rearrangement joins TRBV30 to TRBJ1-2, with 12 positions matching TRBD1. Germline CDR1 GTSNPN, CDR2 SVGIG (reference sequence). The length of the CDR3 is 14 residues. V was pared by 3 bases and J by 4 bases, with 3 bases of the junction left unmatched. CDR3 loop: CAWSPGQGAYGYTF. CDR3 in DNA: TGTGCCTGGAGCCCGGGACAGGGGGCCTATGGCTACACCTTC.

The chain joins TRBV6-5 to TRBJ1-2, with 7 bases lining up with TRBD1. Unmatched junction bases numbered 8, after V lost 2 bases and J lost 8 bases. CDR3 length: 14 residues. Germline V gives CDR1 MNHEY, CDR2 SVGAGI. In DNA, the CDR3 is TGTGCCAGCAGTTACCGACAGGGCTTTCGCGGCTACACCTTC. Translating it yields CASSYRQGFRGYTF.

The V gene is TRBV7-3, the J gene TRBJ1-4; 8 bases align to TRBD1. V lost 5 bases to trimming and J lost 5 bases; unmatched junction nucleotides: 4. CDR1 and CDR2 (germline): SGHTA, FQGTGA. This CDR3 comprises 14 residues. The CDR3 coding sequence is TGTGCCAGCAGCCTGGACAGGGCCAATGAAAAACTGTTTTTT. This encodes CASSLDRANEKLFF.

The rearrangement joins TRBV9 to TRBJ2-1, with TRBD2 identical over 9 bases. With V trimmed by 7 bases and J by 9 bases, 11 bases remained unmatched. Germline values: CDR1 SGDLS, CDR2 YYNGEE. This CDR3 has 14 amino acids. The DNA of the CDR3 is TGTGCCAGCCAAGTCCGGGAAGCGGGAGGTGAGCAGTTCTTC. Residues: CASQVREAGGEQFF. Supplemented by reference TRBV9 and TRBJ2-1, the full variable domain reads DSGVTQTPKHLITATGQRVTLRCSPRSGDLSVYWYQQSLDQGLQFLIQYYNGEERAKGNILERFSAQQFPDLHSELNLSSLELGDSALYFCASQVREAGGEQFFGPGTRLTVL.

The V gene is TRBV5-6, the J gene TRBJ2-7, with TRBD1 as a possible D gene (6 bases). The germline CDR1 and CDR2 sequences are SGHDT and YYEEEE. Between the trimmed V and J ends, which lost 4 bases and 0 bases, there was a span of 14 bases. This CDR3 region has 15 residues. CDR3 nucleotides: TGTGCCAGCAGCCAGCTCGGACAGAGCTCCTACGAGCAGTACTTC. It is translated as CASSQLGQSSYEQYF.

In this sample, this clone turned up once. The chain joins TRBV6-1 to TRBJ1-4; D unclear. This CDR3 has 17 residues. Trimming took off 3 bases at V and 0 bases at J, with 14 bases between the two ends. Germline V gene lookup returns CDR1 MNHNS and CDR2 SASEGT. The CDR3 DNA reads TGTGCCAGCAGTGACGTGTGGAAGCGTTCAACTAATGAAAAACTGTTTTTT. Amino acid sequence: CASSDVWKRSTNEKLFF.

This clone has a single count. The chain recombines TRBV6-5 with TRBJ2-3, with 7 nucleotides matching TRBD1. In germline, CDR1 is MNHEY, CDR2 SVGAGI. This CDR3 comprises 16 residues. J was trimmed by 2 bases and V by 4 bases; bases with no gene match: 9. CDR3 DNA sequence: TGTGCCAGCAGTTTGGGGCAGGGGGTTTACACAGATACGCAGTATTTT. It codes for CASSLGQGVYTDTQYF.

This clone was recorded only once. The genes are TRBV2 and TRBJ2-1, with 10 bases fitting TRBD1. This CDR3 contains 15 residues. CDR1 SNHLY and CDR2 FYNNEI come from the germline V gene. Trimming at V came to 7 bases and at J to 6 bases, leaving 9 bases not matched to a gene. The CDR3 here is CASKNRQGATNEQFF. DNA of the CDR3: TGTGCCAGCAAGAATCGACAGGGGGCGACCAATGAGCAGTTCTTC.

The chain's CDR3 is CASSLSMLGTGAVRGIQYF. CDR3 sequence (DNA): TGTGCCAGCAGTTTATCGATGTTGGGAACAGGGGCCGTCAGGGGCATTCAGTACTTC. V gene TRBV27 combines with J gene TRBJ2-4; TRBD1 matches 7 bases. Germline V CDR1 and CDR2: MNHEY, SMNVEV (reference sequence). The CDR3 runs to 19 residues. The ends lost 0 bases at V and 9 bases at J; junction bases unmatched: 20.

The chain combines TRBV5-1 with TRBJ1-4, with a weak D call TRBD1 (5 bases). The germline V and J ends were trimmed by 0 bases and 6 bases, with 12 bases remaining between them. Germline V lookup: CDR1 SGHRS, CDR2 YFSETQ. This CDR3 is built from 15 residues. The chain's CDR3 is CASSLEGRGDEKLFF. The CDR3 DNA reads TGCGCCAGCAGCTTGGAGGGCCGGGGGGATGAAAAACTGTTTTTT.

This clone was seen once. The rearrangement joins TRBV2 to TRBJ2-3; 9 positions match TRBD2. The CDR3 extends over 14 amino acids. Trimming cost V 9 bases and J 2 bases; bases outside gene matches: 6. Germline CDR1 is SNHLY and CDR2 is FYNNEI. The CDR3 region is CASKVAGVTDTQYF. The CDR3 coding sequence is TGTGCCAGTAAGGTAGCGGGGGTCACAGATACGCAGTATTTT.

The J gene is TRBJ1-3, the V gene TRBV6-5, with TRBD1 as a possible D gene (6 bases). V was trimmed by 11 bases and J by 4 bases, leaving 18 bases between them. Germline V gene data show CDR1 as MNHEY and CDR2 as SVGAGI. The length of the CDR3 is 14 residues. The CDR3 DNA reads as TGTGCCGCCCGCTCGGGGGGCGAAGGAAACACCATATATTTT. It is translated as CAARSGGEGNTIYF.

This chain uses TRBV27 with TRBJ2-1, with 7 positions matching TRBD1. In germline, CDR1 is MNHEY, CDR2 SMNVEV (reference sequence). The CDR3 is made up of 15 amino acids. V was pared by 4 bases and J by 10 bases, with 13 bases of the junction left unmatched. The CDR3 coding sequence is TGTGCCAGCAGTTCCCGCGGACAGGACGTAAGGGAGCAGTTCTTC. This gives the protein CASSSRGQDVREQFF.

The J gene is TRBJ2-3, the V gene TRBV27; 8 positions match TRBD1. J was trimmed by 4 bases and V by 4 bases; bases with no gene match: 7. The CDR3 runs to 15 residues. The germline gives CDR1 MNHEY, CDR2 SMNVEV (reference sequence). CDR3 amino acids: CASSSGGGLSDTQYF. Written as DNA, the CDR3 is TGTGCCAGCAGTTCAGGGGGCGGGCTGTCAGATACGCAGTATTTT.

As DNA, the CDR3 is TGTGCCAGCATTATAAGCGGGAGGCTCCCCTACGAGCAGTACTTC. Its translation: CASIISGRLPYEQYF. V gene TRBV6-5 combines with J gene TRBJ2-7; 9 bases align to TRBD2. Germline V gene sequence: CDR1 MNHEY, CDR2 SVGAGI. V was clipped by 7 bases and J by 2 bases; unmatched bases: 9. There are 15 residues in the CDR3.

This clone was picked up one time. The gene calls are TRBV19 and TRBJ1-5; 9 nucleotides align to TRBD1. Germline CDR1 LNHDA, CDR2 SQIVND (reference sequence). With V trimmed by 6 bases and J by 0 bases, 9 bases remained unmatched. The CDR3 length is 17 residues. CDR3: CASSTDRGHYSNQPQHF. As DNA, the CDR3 is TGTGCCAGTAGCACGGACAGGGGTCATTATAGCAATCAGCCCCAGCATTTT.

This sequence joins TRBV9 and TRBJ2-7, with TRBD1 as a possible D gene (5 bases). CDR1 and CDR2 from the germline V gene are SGDLS and YYNGEE. This CDR3 region has 16 residues. V lost 0 bases and J lost 3, with 16 bases in between. Written as DNA, the CDR3 is TGTGCCAGCAGCGTAGGTTCCGTGACAGTTCTCTACGAGCAGTACTTC. Residues: CASSVGSVTVLYEQYF.

V gene TRBV5-1 combines with J gene TRBJ2-7; TRBD2 aligns across 8 bases. Germline V lookup: CDR1 SGHRS, CDR2 YFSETQ. Losses at the gene ends were 0 bases for V and 2 bases for J; bases not matched to a gene: 7. The CDR3 is made up of 16 amino acids. Here the CDR3 reads CASSLDRSGGTYEQYF. Here the CDR3 DNA reads TGCGCCAGCAGCTTGGATCGGTCGGGGGGGACCTACGAGCAGTACTTC. The whole variable domain, remainder taken from reference TRBV5-1 and TRBJ2-7, is KAGVTQTPRYLIKTRGQQVTLSCSPISGHRSVSWYQQTPGQGLQFLFEYFSETQRNKGNFPGRFSGRQFSNSRSEMNVSTLELGDSALYLCASSLDRSGGTYEQYFGPGTRLTVT.